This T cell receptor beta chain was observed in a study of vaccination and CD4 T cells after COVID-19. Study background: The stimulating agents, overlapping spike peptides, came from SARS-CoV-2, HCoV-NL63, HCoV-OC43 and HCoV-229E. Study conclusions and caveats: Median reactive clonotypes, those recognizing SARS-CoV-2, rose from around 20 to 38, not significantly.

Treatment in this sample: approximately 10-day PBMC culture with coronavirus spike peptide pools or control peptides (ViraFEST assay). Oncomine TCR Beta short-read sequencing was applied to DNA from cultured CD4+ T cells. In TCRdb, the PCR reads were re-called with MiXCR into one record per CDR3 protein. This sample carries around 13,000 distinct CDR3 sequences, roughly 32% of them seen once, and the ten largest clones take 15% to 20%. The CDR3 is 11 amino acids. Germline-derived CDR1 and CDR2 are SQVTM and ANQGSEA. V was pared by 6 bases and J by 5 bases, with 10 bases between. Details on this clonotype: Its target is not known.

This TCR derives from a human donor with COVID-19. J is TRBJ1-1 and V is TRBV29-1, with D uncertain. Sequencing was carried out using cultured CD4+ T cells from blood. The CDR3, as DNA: TGCAGCGTGATGGAGCGGACTGAAGCTTTCTTT. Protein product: CSVMERTEAFF. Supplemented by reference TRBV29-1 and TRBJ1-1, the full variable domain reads SAVISQKPSRDICQRGTSLTIQCQVDSQVTMMFWYRQQPGQSLTLIATANQGSEATYESGFVIDKFPISRPNLTFSTLTVSNMSPEDSSIYLCSVMERTEAFFGQGTRLTVV.